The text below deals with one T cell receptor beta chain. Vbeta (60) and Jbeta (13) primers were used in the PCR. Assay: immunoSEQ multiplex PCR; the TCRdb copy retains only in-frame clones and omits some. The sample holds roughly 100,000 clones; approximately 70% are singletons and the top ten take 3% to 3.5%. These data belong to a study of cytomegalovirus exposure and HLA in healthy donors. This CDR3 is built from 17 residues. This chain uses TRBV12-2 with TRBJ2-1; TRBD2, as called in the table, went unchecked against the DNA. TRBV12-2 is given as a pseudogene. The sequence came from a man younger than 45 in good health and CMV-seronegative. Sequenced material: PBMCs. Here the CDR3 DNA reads TGTGCAAGTTGCTCTGGGACTAGCGGGAGGGATTACAATGAGCAGTTCTTC. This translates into CASCSGTSGRDYNEQFF.